This T cell receptor (beta chain) was profiled in a study of STAT5B mutations in CD4+ large granular lymphocyte leukemia. Generated by immunoSEQ multiplex PCR, the TCRdb table keeps only in-frame clones and is missing some. The profile shows about 33,000 clones, approximately 81% of them singletons. CDR3 size: 14 residues. The V gene's germline CDR1 is SEHNR and CDR2 FQNEAQ (reference sequence). The V segment lost 4 bases and the J segment 5 bases; nucleotides outside the gene matches: 4. The sample consisted of CD4+ T cells from blood buffy coats. The V call is TRBV7-9, the J call TRBJ2-3, with 9 bases matching TRBD1. The sequence came from a human donor in good health. CDR3 DNA sequence: TGTGCCAGCAGCTCGGGACAGGGTGGAGATACGCAGTATTTT. Translated: CASSSGQGGDTQYF.